This T cell receptor (beta chain) was sequenced in a study of T cells in severe cutaneous drug reactions. CDR1 and CDR2 from the germline V gene are MDHEN and SYDVKM. This CDR3 has 14 amino acids. The iRepertoire multiplex PCR system with TCR subtype-specific primers built both bulk and single-cell libraries. TCRdb re-called the multiplex PCR reads and gives one entry per CDR3 protein, without DNA. This sample's clone table lists about 1,200 distinct CDR3 sequences. This clonotype is deemed medium-sized by its frequency. Sequenced patients had Stevens-Johnson syndrome or toxic epidermal necrolysis caused by carbamazepine.

This rearrangement joins TRBV28 to TRBJ2-5; the TCRdb call, TRBD2, lacks DNA for checking. This sequence was found in a human donor with a severe cutaneous adverse drug reaction. The specimen sequenced was PBMCs. CDR3: CASSFQGLQETQYF.